This T cell receptor (beta chain) was profiled in a study of cytomegalovirus exposure and HLA in healthy donors. The PCR employed 60 Vbeta primers together with 13 Jbeta primers. TCRdb keeps only in-frame clones here, not all; method: immunoSEQ multiplex PCR. This sample has about 150,000 clones; 80% occur once, and the top ten carry roughly 5.9%. On this clone: Its antigen is not identified.

All the people who gave samples were healthy bone marrow donors. V shed 2 bases and J shed 11 bases, with 16 bases lying between them. The germline V gene has CDR1 SGHVS and CDR2 FNYEAQ. This CDR3 has 14 residues. Findings and caveats of the study: In an earlier analysis, most TCR beta V segments were productive about 87% or about 30% of the time.

This sequence originates from a woman aged 40 to 49 in good health and CMV-seropositive. Material: PBMCs. The genes are TRBV7-6 and TRBJ1-3, with D possibly matching TRBD1 (5 bases). Here the CDR3 reads CASSLQQGFYPIYF. The CDR3 coding sequence is TGTGCCAGCAGCTTACAGCAGGGATTCTACCCCATATATTTT. The entire variable domain, with the rest obtained from reference TRBV7-6 and TRBJ1-3, is as follows: GAGVSQSPRYKVTKRGQDVALRCDPISGHVSLYWYRQALGQGPEFLTYFNYEAQQDKSGLPNDRFSAERPEGSISTLTIQRTEQRDSAMYRCASSLQQGFYPIYFGEGSWLTVV.